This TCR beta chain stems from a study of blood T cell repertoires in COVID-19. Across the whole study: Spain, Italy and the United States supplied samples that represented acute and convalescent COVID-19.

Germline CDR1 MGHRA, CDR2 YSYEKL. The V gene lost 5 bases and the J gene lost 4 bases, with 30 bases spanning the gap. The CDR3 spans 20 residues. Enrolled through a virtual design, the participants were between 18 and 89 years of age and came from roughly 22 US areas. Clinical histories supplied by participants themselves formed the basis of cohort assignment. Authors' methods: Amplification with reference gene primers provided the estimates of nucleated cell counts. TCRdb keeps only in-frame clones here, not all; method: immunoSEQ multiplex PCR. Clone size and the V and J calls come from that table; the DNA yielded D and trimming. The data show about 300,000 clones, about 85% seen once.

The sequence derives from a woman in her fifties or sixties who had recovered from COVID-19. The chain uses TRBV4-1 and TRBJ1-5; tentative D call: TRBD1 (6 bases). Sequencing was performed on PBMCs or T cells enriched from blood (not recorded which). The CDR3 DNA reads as TGCGCCAGCAGCGTAACCCCGGGCGGGGAGGGGGGGAAAATTAATCAGCCCCAGCATTTT. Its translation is CASSVTPGGEGGKINQPQHF.